The subject of this entry is one T cell receptor (beta chain). Its binding antigen is unknown. No quality values exist for individual bases; no much larger clone is one base distant. From a lookup of the germline V gene, CDR1 and CDR2 are MDHEN and SYDVKM. The CDR3 holds 13 amino acids from the cysteine to the phenylalanine. Only the CDR3 part of the read is kept: 39 bases, read in frame from the first base. The germline ends are 9 bases apart after V is trimmed by 3 bases and J by 5 bases. This sample is drawn from a study of blood T cell repertoires in COVID-19 (dated by TCRdb to 2020 to 2022). Background for the entire study: Samples covering the acute and convalescent phases of COVID-19 were provided by collaborators in the United States, Italy and Spain. HLA class I and class II types, where available, came from metadata supplied by the sample provider rather than from assay-based typing. The repertoires were released in a freely available public database intended as a resource for research on the immune response to SARS-CoV-2. The samples were drawn from two sources: the first 160 participants of the ongoing ImmuneRACE study, and 1,000 to 1,500 subjects contributed by 6 global collaborators. A de-identified subject ID, COVID-19 status, age in years and sex were almost always included in the sample metadata. The prospective study material was composed of cDNA or gDNA derived from T cells, B-cell-depleted T cells, or PBMCs. Subjects who had been exposed to COVID-19, were actively infected with it, or had recovered from it provided the deeply sampled blood TCRbeta repertoires that made up the dataset. Study-level results and caveats: The quantity of clinical and demographic metadata differed by source and by participant and was supplied without curation.

TCRbeta CDR3 regions were amplified from genomic DNA by means of the immunoSEQ Assay, a bias-controlled multiplex PCR. The original methods were these. The number of nucleated cells in each sample was estimated by amplification of reference gene primers within the assay. To quantify the absolute abundance of each unique TCRbeta CDR3 rearrangement, sequence reads were collapsed and filtered. For each sample, productive Simpson clonality was calculated as the square root of Simpson's diversity index across productive rearrangements. This immuneACCESS table, as held by TCRdb, lists in-frame sequences with V and J called but not all clones. Of the missing ones, under half trace to an unresolved V gene in checked studies; the others have no known cause. V and J calls plus clone size are reproduced from that table; the DNA served to infer D and trimming. The sample contains 80,000 to 100,000 clones, about 90% of them found a single time. The ten biggest clones cover about 1.8% of the sample.

Whole blood was collected in K2EDTA tubes by collaborating institutions according to the institutions' own protocols. Collaborator samples were shipped for TCRbeta analysis as frozen whole blood, isolated PBMCs, or DNA extracted from either sample type. This receptor was identified in a human donor with active COVID-19. The donor label of this sample is uncertain. The chain links TRBV28 with TRBJ2-3, and the D gene may be TRBD1, 6 bases matching. Source material: peripheral blood. Here is the DNA: TGTGCCAGCAGTTTCACAGGGAAAGATACGCAGTATTTT. This sequence encodes CASSFTGKDTQYF.